The sample holds many counts of the clone carrying this T cell receptor beta chain. What it recognizes is unknown. In a library made to pick up alpha chains, this beta chain is a stray read with a size that means little. TCRdb reanalysed the 5' RACE reads using MiXCR and keeps one entry per CDR3 protein. The sample records 16,000 or so distinct CDR3 sequences, approximately 7% being singletons. Specified time point: sample taken at primary tumor resection. The data derive from a study of spatial heterogeneity in lung cancer. Study outcomes and limitations: Expanded alpha and beta TCR counts within tumors tracked tumor mutation counts.

The CDR3 runs 11 residues. From germline, CDR1 is DFQATT and CDR2 SNEGSKA (reference sequence). V was trimmed by 5 bases and J by 8 bases, leaving 12 bases between them. The chain carries TRBV20-1 and TRBJ1-1; D possibly corresponds to TRBD1 (5 bases). Sequencing was performed on lung tumor tissue, taken at surgery. This sequence was found in a female donor with early-stage non-small cell lung cancer. CDR3 sequence (DNA): TGCAGTGCTCCTACCCAGGGAGAAGCTTTCTTT. Amino acids: CSAPTQGEAFF.